This entry describes one TCR beta chain. Its antigen is currently unknown. This sample stems from a study of CXCR3-negative and CXCR3-positive naive CD8 T cells. General observations from the study: High diversity, comparable across both naive subsets, contrasted with much lower diversity in memory CD8+ cells. CXCR3 expression dropped partially after cryopreservation, and most assays relied on fresh PBMCs.

The TRB cDNA libraries were prepared by 5' RACE with UMI labels. TCRdb reanalyzed the 5' RACE reads, giving one entry per CDR3 protein sequence and no DNA. This sample lists 50,000 to 55,000 distinct CDR3 sequences; its ten largest clones have approximately 1.5%. Germline loops: CDR1 MDHEN, CDR2 SYDVKM. There are 14 residues in the CDR3. Source material: naive CXCR3- CD8+ T cells from blood. The subset is: CD45RO-CCR7+CD27+CD95- naive CD8+ T cells lacking CXCR3 (TNR3-). This TCR came from a human donor in good health. Some clones in this sample may be carry-over from other donors' samples. The rearrangement uses TRBV28 and TRBJ2-5. The CDR3 loop reads CASSPERRKETQYF.